The entry that follows covers one TCR beta chain sequence. Germline loops: CDR1 SGHAT, CDR2 FQNNGV. V lost 8 bases and J lost 14; bases outside the gene matches: 14. This CDR3 comprises 13 residues. The sample comes from a study of T cell changes during pregnancy in multiple sclerosis. Assay used: immunoSEQ multiplex PCR; TCRdb lists only in-frame clones, some missing. The sample shows about 60,000 clones, approximately 91% of them seen only once. The V and J genes are TRBV11-2 and TRBJ2-5; TRBD1 agrees at 10 bases. Source: CD4+ T cells from peripheral blood mononuclear cells, taken in the first trimester of pregnancy. The clonotype was recovered from a female donor with multiple sclerosis, enrolled in a pregnancy study. The CDR3 loop reads CASLPGGQGQFYF. CDR3 DNA sequence: TGTGCCAGCCTACCGGGGGGACAGGGGCAGTTCTACTTC.